This TCR beta chain was recorded in a study of shared clonotypes between healthy human individuals. Sequencing was performed with immunoSEQ multiplex PCR; in TCRdb, only in-frame clones are kept and a portion is missing. This sample has 2 million to 2.5 million clones, with approximately 95% found just once. The V gene's germline CDR1 is LGHNA and CDR2 YNFKEQ. The junction had 6 bases not matched to a gene; V was cut back by 4 bases and J by 4 bases. The CDR3 contains 14 residues. The TCR sequence derives from a man aged 18 to 29 in good health. Some clones in this sample may be carry-over from other donors' samples. The rearrangement uses TRBV4-2 and TRBJ2-7; 8 bases map to TRBD2. Input material: naive CD4+ T cells from PBMCs. The subset denotes: CD45RA+ positively selected. The CDR3 spells CASSRGLGGYEQYF. The CDR3 region has the DNA TGTGCCAGCAGCCGGGGACTAGGGGGTTACGAGCAGTACTTC.